A selection of T cell receptor beta chains follows, all from one sample in a study of cytomegalovirus exposure and HLA in healthy donors. Sequencing was performed with immunoSEQ multiplex PCR; in TCRdb, only in-frame clones are kept and a portion is missing. The sample carries approximately 140,000 clones, around 79% recorded once. The sequenced material came from PBMCs. These receptors all stem from a man aged 50 to 60 in good health and CMV-seropositive. Both conserved end residues are part of each CDR3. The order of the fields is clone size, D gene, J gene, V gene, CDR3 protein, CDR3 DNA. D genes are given only for firm matches. Clone size, where shown, is once, few, many, or a class for clones that have expanded.

>.|TRBD1|TRBJ2-5|TRBV4-1
CASSQFPGQAAGGEETQYF
TGCGCCAGCAGCCAATTTCCCGGACAGGCGGCAGGGGGCGAAGAGACCCAGTACTTC
>once|.|TRBJ2-2|TRBV5-4
CASSSGLAVNTGELFF
TGTGCCAGCAGCTCCGGCTTAGCGGTTAACACCGGGGAGCTGTTTTTT
>.|TRBD1|TRBJ1-5|TRBV28
CASRAGGPAGNQPQHF
TGTGCCAGCAGGGCAGGGGGCCCCGCTGGAAATCAGCCCCAGCATTTT
>.|TRBD1|TRBJ1-2|TRBV19
CASNIPGQGAGDYGYTF
TGTGCCAGTAATATACCGGGACAGGGGGCCGGCGACTATGGCTACACCTTC
>.|.|TRBJ2-1|TRBV5-1
CASSLGLGSSYNEQFF
TGCGCCAGCAGCTTGGGGCTGGGGAGCTCCTACAATGAGCAGTTCTTC
>.|.|TRBJ2-3|TRBV5-1
CASSLTVGGLTDTQYF
TGCGCCAGCAGCCTGACAGTTGGGGGGTTGACAGATACGCAGTATTTT
>few|.|TRBJ1-5|TRBV30
CAWSPGEYSNQPQHF
TGTGCCTGGAGTCCAGGGGAATATAGCAATCAGCCCCAGCATTTT
>.|TRBD1|TRBJ1-5|TRBV6-1
CASIFDRVSNQPQHF
TGTGCCAGCATCTTCGACAGGGTGAGCAATCAGCCCCAGCATTTT
>once|.|TRBJ2-1|TRBV9
CASSVLRDGEQFF
TGTGCCAGCAGCGTTTTGCGGGACGGGGAGCAGTTCTTC
>.|TRBD1|TRBJ1-2|TRBV6-5
CASRSGQGDYGYTF
TGTGCCAGCAGATCGGGACAGGGAGACTATGGCTACACCTTC
>.|.|TRBJ2-3|TRBV5-1
CASSLGQGGRDTQYF
TGCGCCAGCAGCTTGGGACAGGGAGGACGGGATACGCAGTATTTT
>.|.|TRBJ2-7|TRBV29-1
CSVAGSSYEQYF
TGCAGCGTTGCCGGGAGCTCCTACGAGCAGTACTTC
>.|TRBD1|TRBJ1-2|TRBV27
CASSRGTGVSYGYTF
TGTGCCAGCAGCCGGGGGACAGGGGTTTCCTATGGCTACACCTTC
>.|TRBD1|TRBJ1-1|TRBV2
CASRGQPNTEAFF
TGTGCCAGCAGGGGACAGCCGAACACTGAAGCTTTCTTT
>few|TRBD2|TRBJ2-1|TRBV5-4
CASSLERWGGEQFF
TGTGCCAGCAGCTTGGAGCGGTGGGGAGGGGAGCAGTTCTTC
>.|.|TRBJ2-7|TRBV28
CASSFRDLRSSYEQYF
TGTGCCAGCAGTTTCCGGGACTTGAGGAGCTCCTACGAGCAGTACTTC
>.|TRBD2|TRBJ2-5|TRBV28
CASRTPPGTIQETQYF
TGTGCCAGCAGGACCCCCCCCGGGACTATCCAAGAGACCCAGTACTTC
>.|TRBD2|TRBJ2-7|TRBV6-1
CASSERAGSSYEQYF
TGTGCCAGCAGTGAAAGAGCGGGAAGCTCCTACGAGCAGTACTTC
>.|TRBD1|TRBJ2-7|TRBV7-9
CSSSQRTGAYEQYF
TGTTCCAGCAGCCAGAGGACAGGTGCCTACGAGCAGTACTTC
>few|.|TRBJ2-2|TRBV7-2
CASSLGQVRELFF
TGTGCCAGCAGCTTAGGGCAGGTCAGGGAGCTGTTTTTT
>.|.|TRBJ1-5|TRBV19
CASSIAGAGQPQHF
TGTGCCAGTAGTATTGCGGGGGCGGGCCAGCCCCAGCATTTT
>.|.|TRBJ1-2|TRBV18
CASSPVPISYGYTF
TGTGCCAGCTCACCAGTCCCGATCAGCTATGGCTACACCTTC
>.|.|TRBJ1-3|TRBV30
CAWSTSGWGAGNTIYF
TGTGCCTGGAGTACTTCTGGCTGGGGAGCTGGAAACACCATATATTTT
>.|TRBD1|TRBJ2-7|TRBV11-2
CASSLEPGTGSYEQYF
TGTGCCAGCAGCTTAGAGCCCGGGACAGGCTCCTACGAGCAGTACTTC
>.|.|TRBJ1-5|TRBV6-6
CASSRGSYSNQPQHF
TGTGCCAGCAGTCGCGGGAGCTATAGCAATCAGCCCCAGCATTTT
>.|.|TRBJ2-1|TRBV29-1
CSVDGRTESEQFF
TGCAGCGTTGATGGTCGGACAGAGAGTGAGCAGTTCTTC
>.|TRBD1|TRBJ2-1|TRBV7-9
CASSLPPGQGSYNEQFF
TGTGCCAGCAGCTTACCTCCGGGACAGGGATCCTACAATGAGCAGTTCTTC
>.|.|TRBJ1-3|TRBV9
CASSVASGAGNTIYF
TGTGCCAGCAGCGTAGCTTCAGGCGCGGGAAACACCATATATTTT
>.|TRBD2|TRBJ2-5|TRBV10-1
CASSSQREGRTQYF
TGCGCCAGCAGTTCTCAGCGGGAGGGCCGGACCCAGTACTTC
>.|.|TRBJ2-7|TRBV27
CASSPESFNPPNF
TGTGCCAGCAGCCCTGAATCGTTCAACCCCCCTAACTTC
>.|TRBD1|TRBJ1-2|TRBV4-1
CASSQKQGDGYTF
TGCGCCAGCAGCCAAAAACAGGGGGATGGCTACACCTTC
>.|TRBD2|TRBJ2-7|TRBV16
CASSQYSGIGSRSEQYF
TGTGCCAGCAGCCAATATAGCGGGATTGGCTCGAGAAGCGAGCAGTACTTC
>few|TRBD1|TRBJ2-7|TRBV6-6
CASSPDRASGEQYF
TGTGCCAGCAGTCCCGACAGGGCTTCGGGTGAGCAGTACTTC
>.|.|TRBJ1-5|TRBV21-1
CASSSRSRGSHQPQHF
TGTGCCAGCAGCTCTAGGTCTAGGGGATCCCATCAGCCCCAGCATTTT
>.|TRBD2|TRBJ2-1|TRBV10-2
CASSELGQGLAGAYYNEQFF
TGCGCCAGCAGTGAGTTGGGACAGGGACTAGCGGGAGCCTACTACAATGAGCAGTTCTTC
>once|TRBD2|TRBJ2-7|TRBV7-9
CASSLSASGGPGVEQYF
TGTGCCAGCAGCTTATCCGCATCGGGAGGCCCAGGAGTCGAGCAGTACTTC
>.|TRBD1|TRBJ2-3|TRBV7-9
CASSRDSSTDTQYF
TGTGCCAGCAGCCGGGACAGTAGCACAGATACGCAGTATTTT
>once|TRBD1|TRBJ2-3|TRBV7-2
CASSLRGQDWDTQYF
TGTGCCAGCAGCTTAAGGGGACAGGACTGGGATACGCAGTATTTT
>.|TRBD1|TRBJ2-7|TRBV28
CASSLSTGAHYEQYF
TGTGCCAGCAGTTTATCGACAGGGGCCCACTACGAGCAGTACTTC
>.|.|TRBJ2-7|TRBV13
CASGKAREGEQYF
TGTGCCAGCGGAAAGGCCAGGGAAGGCGAGCAGTACTTC
>.|.|TRBJ2-7|TRBV27
CASSLFPGISEQYF
TGTGCCAGCAGTTTATTCCCAGGGATTTCCGAGCAGTACTTC
>.|TRBD2|TRBJ2-3|TRBV5-1
CASKGLAGVADTQYF
TGCGCCAGCAAGGGGCTAGCGGGAGTGGCAGATACGCAGTATTTT
>.|TRBD2|TRBJ2-1|TRBV10-3
CAITTGTSGRLGYNEQFF
TGTGCCATCACCACCGGGACTAGCGGGAGGTTGGGTTACAATGAGCAGTTCTTC
>.|.|TRBJ1-1|TRBV15
CATSRDLFDSEAFF
TGTGCCACCAGCAGAGATCTTTTCGACAGTGAAGCTTTCTTT
>few|.|TRBJ2-1|TRBV25-1
CASRDHSKGDHEQFF
TGTGCCAGCAGGGACCACTCGAAGGGGGACCATGAGCAGTTCTTC
>.|.|TRBJ1-1|TRBV9
CASFPPGNAEAFF
TGTGCCAGCTTTCCCCCCGGGAACGCTGAAGCTTTCTTT
>.|.|TRBJ1-1|TRBV18
CASSPGANSGAEAFF
TGTGCCAGCTCACCTGGCGCAAACTCCGGGGCTGAAGCTTTCTTT
>.|.|TRBJ2-7|TRBV11-2
CASSSWGSVNYEQYF
TGTGCCAGCAGCTCCTGGGGTAGCGTAAACTACGAGCAGTACTTC
>.|.|TRBJ2-7|TRBV18
CASSPGTGPYEQYF
TGTGCCAGCTCACCGGGGACTGGCCCCTACGAGCAGTACTTC
>.|.|TRBJ1-1|TRBV30
CAWGASLNTEAFF
TGTGCCTGGGGTGCAAGCTTGAACACTGAAGCTTTCTTT
>.|TRBD1|TRBJ2-3|TRBV6-4
CASSDSSGTVTDTQYF
TGTGCCAGCAGTGACTCATCCGGGACAGTCACAGATACGCAGTATTTT
>.|.|TRBJ1-1|TRBV27
CASSSQPNTEAFF
TGTGCCAGCAGCTCACAGCCGAACACTGAAGCTTTCTTT
>.|TRBD1|TRBJ2-7|TRBV28
CASRGQRELSSYEQYF
TGTGCCAGCAGGGGACAGAGAGAATTAAGCTCCTACGAGCAGTACTTC
>.|TRBD2|TRBJ2-1|TRBV6-1
CASRGEERNEQFF
TGTGCCTCCCGGGGGGAAGAGCGCAATGAGCAGTTCTTC
>few|.|TRBJ1-5|TRBV28
CASSPRGDRQPQHF
TGTGCCAGCAGTCCCAGGGGTGATCGGCAGCCCCAGCATTTT
>.|.|TRBJ2-2|TRBV6-5
CASSPSGANTGELFF
TGTGCCAGCAGTCCGAGCGGCGCGAACACCGGGGAGCTGTTTTTT
>.|TRBD1|TRBJ2-7|TRBV6-5
CASSYLIGTGLGEQYF
TGTGCCAGCAGTTACTTAATAGGGACAGGTCTTGGCGAGCAGTACTTC
>.|TRBD1|TRBJ2-5|TRBV2
CASSVDRGQETQYF
TGTGCCAGCAGCGTGGACAGGGGACAAGAGACCCAGTACTTC